This T cell receptor (beta chain) appears in the sequencing data of a study of blood T cell repertoires in COVID-19. At the level of the study: The origin of the acute and convalescent COVID-19 samples was the United States, Italy and Spain. PBMCs, B-cell-depleted T cells, or T cells provided the cDNA or gDNA that made up the material.

In the authors' workflow: Amplification from reference gene primers served as the basis for estimated nucleated cell counts. Generated by immunoSEQ multiplex PCR, the TCRdb table keeps only in-frame clones and is missing some. V and J calls and clone size come straight from that table; D and trimming were deduced from the DNA. Among tens of thousands of clones listed, 85% were seen once. This clone was observed a handful of times. J gave up 8 bases and V 5 bases, and 10 bases lay outside the gene matches. Germline assignment: CDR1 SGHNT and CDR2 YENEEA. The CDR3 is made up of 15 amino acids. The receptor's source is a man of 80 years or more with acute or convalescent COVID-19. The sequencing sample was made of peripheral blood. The genes are TRBV11-3 and TRBJ2-1, with 9 bases matching TRBD2. The CDR3 DNA reads TGTGCCAGCAGCCCCCAGCCAACTAGCGGGTATGAGCAGTTCTTC. Its protein product is CASSPQPTSGYEQFF. Full variable domain (outside the CDR3, taken from reference TRBV11-3 and TRBJ2-1): EAGVVQSPRYKIIEKKQPVAFWCNPISGHNTLYWYLQNLGQGPELLIRYENEEAVDDSQLPKDRFSAERLKGVDSTLKIQPAELGDSAVYLCASSPQPTSGYEQFFGPGTRLTVL.